What follows is one T cell receptor (beta chain) and its context. The antigen is not known. This CDR3 spans 15 amino acids. Germline assignment: CDR1 SGHTA and CDR2 FQGNSA. Trimming cost V 4 bases and J 0 bases; bases outside gene matches: 3. The data were obtained in a study of OX40 agonist ivuxolimab in advanced cancers. In the study overall: The eligibility criteria allowed prior anti-PD-1, anti-PD-L1 or anti-CTLA-4 therapy, and 30% to 45% had some.

Study results and limitations: On average, CD8+ T cells showed a greater number of expanded clones than CD4+. Dosing at 0.1 to 3.0 mg/kg was accompanied by clonal expansion of CD4+ and CD8+ blood T cells by week 6. Some of the lowest clonal expansion was seen in partial responders at 0.1-3.0 mg/kg.

Measured with immunoSEQ multiplex PCR; TCRdb has only the in-frame clones, and not every one. The sample lists some 130,000 clones, 90% seen once, with approximately 0.99% in the top ten. The chain carries TRBV7-2 and TRBJ1-5; TRBD1 matches 7 bases. This TCR was sampled from an adult with an advanced solid tumor such as melanoma, head and neck, liver or kidney cancer. Sequenced material: CD4+ or CD8+ T cells sorted from blood, taken in a trial of the OX40 agonist ivuxolimab. The CDR3 DNA reads TGTGCCAGCAGCTCCAGGGGGGATAGCAATCAGCCCCAGCATTTT. Translating gives CASSSRGDSNQPQHF.